The source of this T cell receptor beta chain is a study of shared clonotypes between healthy human individuals. Study observations and caveats: Rarefaction revealed incomplete sorted-subset sequencing despite large depth.

A note on this clone: Antigen: not known.

Genomic DNA belonging to each subset was distributed in equal measure over several immunoSEQ plates. Sequenced by immunoSEQ multiplex PCR; TCRdb stores in-frame clones only, minus some. The sample carries about 1.1 million clones, approximately 75% recorded once. Germline V CDR1 and CDR2: GTSNPN, SVGIG (reference sequence). Trimming removed 0 bases from V and 4 bases from J, with 9 bases in between. This CDR3 has 13 residues. Input material: memory CD4+ T cells from PBMCs. Indicated subset: CD45RA-negative fraction. The rearrangement uses TRBV30 and TRBJ2-5; D uncertain. The sequence derives from a man between 18 and 29 years old in good health. Some clones in this sample may be carry-over from other donors' samples. The CDR3 loop is CAWSVQTRETQYF. In nucleotides, the CDR3 is TGTGCCTGGAGTGTCCAGACGCGAGAGACCCAGTACTTC.